The 20 T cell receptor beta chains below come from one sample, sequenced in a study of blood T cell repertoires in COVID-19. The assay was immunoSEQ multiplex PCR, and TCRdb's table has in-frame clones only and misses some. The repertoire includes hundreds of thousands of clones, about 91% of them detected once, and 2% to 3% sits in the top ten. The sample consisted of PBMCs or T cells enriched from blood (not recorded which). All receptors derive from a young woman with acute COVID-19.

The chain uses TRBV6-5 and TRBJ1-5; D possibly corresponds to TRBD1 (5 bases). CDR3 length equals 12 residues. V was pared by 4 bases and J by 7 bases, with 8 bases between. The germline V gene has CDR1 MNHEY and CDR2 SVGAGI. CDR3 region: CASSSGFQPQHF. As DNA, the CDR3 is TGTGCCAGCAGTTCAGGGTTCCAGCCCCAGCATTTT.

The V and J genes are TRBV9 and TRBJ1-4; the D is unclear. Germline V gene sequence: CDR1 SGDLS, CDR2 YYNGEE. This CDR3 has 15 residues. The germline V and J ends were trimmed by 4 bases and 5 bases, with 15 bases remaining between them. DNA for the CDR3: TGTGCCAGCAGCAGCGGACGGTCGCTCAATGAAAAACTGTTTTTT. The encoded protein is CASSSGRSLNEKLFF.

The J gene is TRBJ1-1, the V gene TRBV5-1; the D is unclear. CDR1 is SGHRS and CDR2 is YFSETQ in the germline V gene. This CDR3 region has 13 residues. The ends were cut back, 1 base at V and 4 bases at J, with 8 bases in the middle. The CDR3 coding sequence is TGCGCCAGCAGCTTGCAGCGTTCCACTGAAGCTTTCTTT. It is translated as CASSLQRSTEAFF.

V gene TRBV7-2 combines with J gene TRBJ2-3; the D gene is possibly TRBD2 (6 bases). The CDR3 is 15 amino acids. CDR1 SGHTA and CDR2 FQGNSA come from the germline V gene. V shed 1 base and J shed 7 bases, with 15 bases lying between them. The CDR3 here is CASSLGGVRGYTQYF. Here the CDR3 DNA reads TGTGCCAGCAGCTTAGGGGGGGTCCGAGGGTATACGCAGTATTTT.

The chain links TRBV7-2 to TRBJ2-2; D ambiguous. The V gene lost 0 bases and the J gene lost 1 base, with 3 bases spanning the gap. CDR1 is SGHTA and CDR2 is FQGNSA in the germline V gene. There are 14 residues in the CDR3. The CDR3 is CASSLARNTGELFF. Written as DNA, the CDR3 is TGTGCCAGCAGCTTAGCCAGGAACACCGGGGAGCTGTTTTTT.

The chain joins TRBV10-2 to TRBJ1-2; 11 nucleotides agree with TRBD1. CDR3 length equals 13 residues. The V gene end was trimmed by 7 bases and the J gene end by 4 bases; junction bases not matched to a gene: 2. Germline CDR1 reads WSHSY; CDR2 reads SAAADI. DNA of the CDR3: TGCGCCAGCATTGGACAGGGGGCCTATGGCTACACCTTC. Protein: CASIGQGAYGYTF.

The chain has TRBV11-2 and TRBJ1-5; tentatively, D is TRBD1 (6 bases). Germline CDR1 is SGHAT and CDR2 is FQNNGV. Trimming cost V 4 bases and J 0 bases, with 10 bases left between them. CDR3 length: 15 amino acids. The CDR3 DNA follows: TGTGCCAGCAGCTCAGGACAGCCTAGCAATCAGCCCCAGCATTTT. Its translation is CASSSGQPSNQPQHF.

The chain uses TRBV9 and TRBJ1-1; a possible D gene is TRBD1 (5 bases). The germline CDR1 and CDR2 sequences are SGDLS and YYNGEE. This CDR3 comprises 13 residues. The ends were cut back, 4 bases at V and 0 bases at J, with 7 bases in the middle. CDR3 protein: CASSTGVNTEAFF. The CDR3 coding sequence is TGTGCCAGCAGCACAGGCGTGAACACTGAAGCTTTCTTT.

The chain joins TRBV20-1 to TRBJ2-3; TRBD1 matches 7 bases. The CDR3 is 14 amino acids. Germline assignment: CDR1 DFQATT and CDR2 SNEGSKA (reference sequence). V dropped 3 bases and J dropped 6; count of bases not matched to a gene: 9. The CDR3 loop is CSASRRQGKDTQYF. DNA of the CDR3: TGCAGTGCTAGTAGGAGACAGGGTAAGGATACGCAGTATTTT.

This chain joins TRBV7-9 and TRBJ2-7; D is uncertain. This CDR3 spans 15 amino acids. Looked up from germline, CDR1 is SEHNR and CDR2 is FQNEAQ (reference sequence). Deletions cut 2 bases from V and 2 bases from J, with 13 bases between. CDR3 bases: TGTGCCAGCAGCTTATCATCGTCGGGTCCCTACGAGCAGTACTTC. Encoded protein: CASSLSSSGPYEQYF.

CDR3 residues: CASSLYPQPGEQYF. As DNA, the CDR3 is TGTGCCAGCAGTTTATATCCCCAGCCGGGCGAGCAGTACTTC. V is TRBV27 and J is TRBJ2-7; D call uncertain. The CDR3 runs 14 residues. V was clipped by 1 base and J by 6 bases, with 13 bases between them. Per germline, CDR1 MNHEY and CDR2 SMNVEV (reference sequence).

The chain is built from TRBV19 and TRBJ1-1; tentative D call: TRBD1 (6 bases). The CDR3 runs to 16 residues. The V end lost 5 bases, the J end lost 2 bases, and 18 bases lay between the germline ends. Germline V CDR1 and CDR2: LNHDA, SQIVND (reference sequence). The CDR3 is CASSGRGGGFNTEAFF. The CDR3 nucleotides read TGTGCCAGTAGTGGGAGGGGGGGCGGATTTAACACTGAAGCTTTCTTT.

The chain is built from TRBV19 and TRBJ2-5, with TRBD2 as a possible D gene (6 bases). The germline V gene has CDR1 LNHDA and CDR2 SQIVND (reference sequence). The CDR3 spans 15 residues. V was shortened by 3 bases and J by 7 bases, with 18 bases between the two germline ends. The CDR3 region is CASSIVSAPEGTQYF. CDR3 sequence (DNA): TGTGCCAGTAGTATCGTATCGGCCCCGGAGGGGACCCAGTACTTC.

The chain recombines TRBV25-1 with TRBJ1-5; tentative D call: TRBD1 (6 bases). The CDR3 consists of 13 residues. The germline gives CDR1 MGHDK, CDR2 SYGVNS. Trimming took 4 bases from V and 6 from J, leaving 10 bases between them. CDR3 DNA sequence: TGTGCCAGCAGTGCTAGCAGGGGTCAGCCCCAGCATTTT. Amino acids: CASSASRGQPQHF.

This chain joins TRBV18 and TRBJ1-1; 9 bases fit TRBD1. Trimming took 3 bases from V and 10 from J; bases not matched to a gene: 24. The CDR3 consists of 19 residues. The germline CDR1 and CDR2 sequences are KGHSH and LQKENI. The CDR3 sequence: CASSPVQTPGTGKDERAFF. Here the CDR3 DNA reads TGTGCCAGCTCACCGGTTCAGACTCCAGGGACAGGGAAGGATGAACGAGCTTTCTTT.

The chain carries TRBV14 and TRBJ2-5; D gene ambiguous. CDR3 length: 17 residues. In germline, CDR1 is SGHDN, CDR2 FVKESK. V dropped 3 bases and J dropped 1 base, with 18 bases sitting between them. The CDR3 coding sequence is TGTGCCAGCAGCCATCCCAACATTCTACGAGGCCAAGAGACCCAGTACTTC. Amino acid sequence: CASSHPNILRGQETQYF.

CDR3 sequence: CASSLLSGRPLAGEQYF. CDR3 DNA sequence: TGTGCCAGCAGCTTGTTATCAGGCAGGCCCCTTGCGGGCGAGCAGTACTTC. The chain combines TRBV5-6 with TRBJ2-7; tentative D call: TRBD2 (5 bases). Germline V gene data show CDR1 as SGHDT and CDR2 as YYEEEE. The CDR3 loop spans 17 amino acids. V gave up 1 base and J gave up 6 bases, with 23 bases separating them.

The chain couples TRBV7-9 to TRBJ1-3; D possibly corresponds to TRBD1 (6 bases). The length of the CDR3 is 19 residues. Trimming stripped 0 bases from V and 0 bases from J, with 18 bases between. Germline V gene data show CDR1 as SEHNR and CDR2 as FQNEAQ (reference sequence). CDR3 amino acids: CASSLAYFRGTGSGNTIYF. In nucleotides, the CDR3 is TGTGCCAGCAGCTTAGCGTATTTCAGGGGAACGGGCTCTGGAAACACCATATATTTT. Together with reference TRBV7-9 and TRBJ1-3, the CDR3 gives the full variable domain: DTGVSQNPRHKITKRGQNVTFRCDPISEHNRLYWYRQTLGQGPEFLTYFQNEAQLEKSRLLSDRFSAERPKGSFSTLEIQRTEQGDSAMYLCASSLAYFRGTGSGNTIYFGEGSWLTVV.

This chain links TRBV5-1 with TRBJ1-2; possible D gene TRBD1, 5 bases. There are 14 residues in the CDR3. In germline, CDR1 is SGHRS, CDR2 YFSETQ. The ends were cut back, 1 base at V and 4 bases at J, with 11 bases in the middle. DNA for the CDR3: TGCGCCAGCAGCTTGCCGGGGACTCCCTATGGCTACACCTTC. Its translation is CASSLPGTPYGYTF. The complete variable domain, with remaining parts taken from reference TRBV5-1 and TRBJ1-2, reads KAGVTQTPRYLIKTRGQQVTLSCSPISGHRSVSWYQQTPGQGLQFLFEYFSETQRNKGNFPGRFSGRQFSNSRSEMNVSTLELGDSALYLCASSLPGTPYGYTFGSGTRLTVV.

The chain is built from TRBV5-1 and TRBJ1-2; 7 positions agree with TRBD1. The CDR3 extends over 15 amino acids. V lost 2 bases and J lost 0; bases outside the gene matches: 4. Germline V gene sequence: CDR1 SGHRS, CDR2 YFSETQ. CDR3 coding DNA: TGCGCCAGCAGCTTAGGTGGGACAGCTAACTATGGCTACACCTTC. This translates into CASSLGGTANYGYTF.